These 23 T cell receptor beta chains originate from one sample sequenced in a study of blood T cell repertoires in COVID-19 (dated by TCRdb to 2019 to 2021). Library preparation was by the immunoSEQ multiplex PCR assay. The table was pulled from immuneACCESS by TCRdb, which kept in-frame rearrangements only. Such tables lose some clones; where checked, under half of the loss comes from unresolved V genes, and the rest has no known cause. Counted in this sample were 93,000 or so clones; 84% of them appeared once. Around 13% of the sample lies in the top ten. What was sequenced was peripheral blood. The source is a human donor in a cohort sampled during active or convalescent COVID-19.

The chain joins TRBV12-5 to TRBJ2-7, with 8 bases fitting TRBD2. J was trimmed by 1 base and V by 5 bases; bases with no gene match: 10. This CDR3 contains 16 residues. Germline loops: CDR1 LGHNT, CDR2 FRNRAP. The CDR3 DNA reads TGTGCTAGTGGTACCAGCGGGGGCCTACGTTCCTACGAGCAGTACTTC. It encodes CASGTSGGLRSYEQYF.

V is TRBV7-9 and J is TRBJ1-6; perhaps TRBD1 as D (5 bases). The CDR3 runs 15 residues. Deletions cut 4 bases from V and 7 bases from J, with 14 bases between. The germline V gene encodes CDR1 SEHNR and CDR2 FQNEAQ (reference sequence). The DNA of the CDR3 is TGTGCCAGCAGCTCCAGTATGGGGGGAAATTCACCCCTCCACTTT. It specifies CASSSSMGGNSPLHF.

The gene calls are TRBV30 and TRBJ2-2; TRBD2 agrees at 12 bases. This CDR3 region has 17 residues. CDR1 is GTSNPN, CDR2 SVGIG, per germline (reference sequence). The ends lost 1 base at V and 4 bases at J; junction bases unmatched: 7. The CDR3 coding sequence is TGTGCCTGGAGTGCCCTGTTGACTAGCGGGGGCACCGGGGAGCTGTTTTTT. Its protein product is CAWSALLTSGGTGELFF.

The chain carries TRBV6-2 or TRBV6-3 and TRBJ1-3, with a weak D call TRBD1 (6 bases). Looked up from germline, CDR1 is MNHEY and CDR2 is SVGEGT. The CDR3 length is 17 residues. Trimming cost V 5 bases and J 3 bases, with 20 bases left between them. CDR3 sequence: CASSLSAGVFGGNTIYF. CDR3 DNA sequence: TGTGCCAGCAGTCTGTCGGCAGGGGTATTCGGTGGAAACACCATATATTTT.

This clone turned up a few times. V and J are TRBV6-5 and TRBJ2-1; 8 bases are a match to TRBD1. The CDR3 sequence is 15 residues long. The junction had 7 bases not matched to a gene; V was cut back by 6 bases and J by 3 bases. CDR1 and CDR2 (germline): MNHEY, SVGAGI. The CDR3 sequence: CASSRTGGGYNEQFF. The DNA for the CDR3 is TGTGCCAGCAGCCGTACAGGGGGTGGCTACAATGAGCAGTTCTTC.

This clone was detected a few times. The chain has TRBV21-1 and TRBJ2-6; the table's D gene call, TRBD2, was not cross checked with the DNA. TRBV21-1 is noted as a pseudogene. The CDR3 has 18 residues. The CDR3 DNA reads as TGTGCCAGCAGCCCAAGCGGGGGCCTCGGCTCTGGGGCCAACGTCCTGACTTTC. Residues: CASSPSGGLGSGANVLTF.

The V and J genes are TRBV2 and TRBJ1-6; D is unclear. The CDR3 is 15 amino acids. V lost 4 bases and J lost 8, with 15 bases in between. Germline V gene lookup returns CDR1 SNHLY and CDR2 FYNNEI. DNA of the CDR3: TGTGCCAGCAGTGCATCGAGGGAGCGGTATTCACCCCTCCACTTT. Its translation is CASSASRERYSPLHF.

The chain is built from TRBV6-5 and TRBJ1-2, with D possibly being TRBD1 (6 bases). The germline V and J ends were trimmed by 5 bases and 0 bases, with 10 bases remaining between them. Germline V lookup: CDR1 MNHEY, CDR2 SVGAGI. This CDR3 spans 14 amino acids. The CDR3 protein is CASSPRTANYGYTF. DNA for the CDR3: TGTGCCAGCAGTCCGAGGACAGCTAACTATGGCTACACCTTC.

This clone was seen more than once but under ten times. The chain employs TRBV5-4 and TRBJ2-1; 9 nucleotides match TRBD1. This CDR3 contains 15 residues. The V gene end was trimmed by 2 bases and the J gene end by 7 bases; junction bases not matched to a gene: 7. Germline V gene lookup returns CDR1 SGHNT and CDR2 YYREEE (reference sequence). This CDR3 is CASSLPGTGSNEQFF. The DNA for the CDR3 is TGTGCCAGCAGCTTACCCGGGACAGGGAGTAATGAGCAGTTCTTC.

The gene calls are TRBV6-1 and TRBJ1-5; D not resolved. V lost 1 base and J lost 1, with 8 bases in between. CDR1 and CDR2 (germline): MNHNS, SASEGT. The CDR3 contains 15 residues. The CDR3 sequence is CASSEGPGSNQPQHF. The CDR3 bases are TGTGCCAGCAGTGAAGGGCCGGGGAGCAATCAGCCCCAGCATTTT.

V is TRBV21-1 and J is TRBJ1-1; the table's D call of TRBD1 was not tested on the DNA. TRBV21-1 is a pseudogene locus. CDR3 length: 14 amino acids. The CDR3 region has the DNA TGTGCCAGCAAAGACATGCTCAGGTGCACTGAAGCTTTCTTT. Translated: CASKDMLRCTEAFF.

The rearrangement uses TRBV5-6 and TRBJ1-5; 9 bases are shared with TRBD1. CDR1 SGHDT and CDR2 YYEEEE come from the germline V gene. This CDR3 has 15 amino acids. Trimming at V came to 1 base and at J to 6 bases, leaving 5 bases not matched to a gene. The chain's CDR3 is CASSLRQGVGQPQHF. The CDR3 bases are TGTGCCAGCAGCTTGAGACAGGGGGTTGGTCAGCCCCAGCATTTT.

The gene calls are TRBV29-1 and TRBJ2-7; no definite D call. The germline V gene has CDR1 SQVTM and CDR2 ANQGSEA. V was shortened by 4 bases and J by 1 base, with 8 bases between the two germline ends. The CDR3 spans 12 residues. The DNA of the CDR3 is TGCAGCGTTGTCGGCGGATCCTACGAGCAGTACTTC. Translating it yields CSVVGGSYEQYF.

The sample holds a few counts of this clone. The chain uses TRBV5-1 and TRBJ2-1; 10 bases match TRBD1. The V gene's germline CDR1 is SGHRS and CDR2 YFSETQ. J lost 7 bases, V lost 4 bases, and 11 bases had no gene match. The CDR3 has 16 amino acids. CDR3 DNA: TGCGCCAGCAGCCCGGGGGACAGGGGTTTCAAAAATGAGCAGTTCTTC. Translation: CASSPGDRGFKNEQFF.

The chain joins TRBV11-3 to TRBJ2-7; 8 bases agree with TRBD1. Germline loops: CDR1 SGHNT, CDR2 YENEEA. The CDR3 extends over 14 amino acids. V was clipped by 5 bases and J by 3 bases; unmatched bases: 6. This CDR3 is CASSGAGGSYEQYF. CDR3 nucleotides: TGTGCCAGCAGCGGCGCAGGGGGCAGCTACGAGCAGTACTTC.

This clone was seen once. The chain uses TRBV9 and TRBJ2-2; D gene ambiguous. Trimming removed 4 bases at V and 6 bases at J, with 13 bases between. The length of the CDR3 is 14 residues. CDR1 and CDR2 (germline): SGDLS, YYNGEE. CDR3 coding DNA: TGTGCCAGCAGCCCCTCCTTCGTCGCCGGGGAGCTGTTTTTT. It is translated as CASSPSFVAGELFF. Based on the CDR3 plus reference TRBV9 and TRBJ2-2, the full variable domain is DSGVTQTPKHLITATGQRVTLRCSPRSGDLSVYWYQQSLDQGLQFLIQYYNGEERAKGNILERFSAQQFPDLHSELNLSSLELGDSALYFCASSPSFVAGELFFGEGSRLTVL.

The chain joins TRBV6-5 to TRBJ1-1; maybe TRBD1 (5 bases). CDR3 length equals 15 residues. Between the trimmed V and J ends, which lost 6 bases and 3 bases, there was a span of 17 bases. Germline-derived CDR1 and CDR2 are MNHEY and SVGAGI. This CDR3 reads CASRPPLGGDTEAFF. CDR3 coding DNA: TGTGCCAGCAGACCTCCCTTGGGGGGGGACACTGAAGCTTTCTTT.

This sequence joins TRBV5-1 and TRBJ2-3; TRBD1 matches at 11 bases. With V trimmed by 5 bases and J by 3 bases, 2 bases remained unmatched. Germline values: CDR1 SGHRS, CDR2 YFSETQ. The length of the CDR3 is 14 residues. In DNA form, the CDR3 reads TGCGCCAGCAGGGGGACAGGGGGAACAGATACGCAGTATTTT. Protein product: CASRGTGGTDTQYF.

The J gene is TRBJ2-7, the V gene TRBV5-4; D remains unclear. In germline, CDR1 is SGHNT, CDR2 YYREEE (reference sequence). This CDR3 is 13 amino acids long. V was pared by 3 bases and J by 0 bases, with 7 bases between. CDR3 nucleotide sequence: TGTGCCAGCAGCTCAGGTCCCTCCTACGAGCAGTACTTC. Translation: CASSSGPSYEQYF.

V usage is TRBV7-9 and J usage is TRBJ1-1, with D perhaps TRBD1 (6 bases). CDR3 length: 12 residues. Germline-derived CDR1 and CDR2 are SEHNR and FQNEAQ (reference sequence). The germline V and J ends were trimmed by 5 bases and 10 bases, with 14 bases remaining between them. Here the CDR3 reads CASSPGQRAAFF. The DNA for the CDR3 is TGTGCCAGCAGCCCGGGACAACGTGCAGCTTTCTTT.

This chain links TRBV9 with TRBJ2-6, with D unclear. V was trimmed by 5 bases and J by 1 base, leaving 10 bases between them. Germline loops: CDR1 SGDLS, CDR2 YYNGEE. The CDR3 is 15 amino acids. CDR3 DNA sequence: TGTGCCAGCAGTGTCCACATATCTGGGGCCAACGTCCTGACTTTC. Amino acids: CASSVHISGANVLTF.

This sequence joins TRBV18 and TRBJ2-1; TRBD2 aligns across 10 bases. The CDR3 is 16 amino acids. Germline CDR1 is KGHSH and CDR2 is LQKENI. V lost 2 bases to trimming and J lost 5 bases; unmatched junction nucleotides: 6. The CDR3 region has the DNA TGTGCCAGCTCACCAGGATGGCTAGCGGGAGACAATGAGCAGTTCTTC. Translated: CASSPGWLAGDNEQFF.

CDR3 nucleotide sequence: TGTGCCAGCAGCTTAGCGAAACCGACGGGGAATGAGCAGTTCTTC. It specifies CASSLAKPTGNEQFF. The chain is built from TRBV7-9 and TRBJ2-1, with a possible D match to TRBD2 (5 bases). V was cut by 0 bases and J by 7 bases, with 13 bases left in between. The CDR3 spans 15 residues. Germline V gives CDR1 SEHNR, CDR2 FQNEAQ (reference sequence).